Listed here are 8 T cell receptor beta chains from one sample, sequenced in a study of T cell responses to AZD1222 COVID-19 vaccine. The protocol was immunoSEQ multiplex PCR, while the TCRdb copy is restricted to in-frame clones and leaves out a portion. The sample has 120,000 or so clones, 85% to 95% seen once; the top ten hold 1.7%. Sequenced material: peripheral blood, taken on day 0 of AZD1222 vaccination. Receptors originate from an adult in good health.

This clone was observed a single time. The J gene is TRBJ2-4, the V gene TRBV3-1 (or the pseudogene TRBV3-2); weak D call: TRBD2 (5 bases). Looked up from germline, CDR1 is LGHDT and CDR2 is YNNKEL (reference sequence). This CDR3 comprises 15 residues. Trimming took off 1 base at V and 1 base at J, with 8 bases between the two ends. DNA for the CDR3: TGTGCCAGCAGCCAAGGAGGGAGTGCCAAAAACATTCAGTACTTC. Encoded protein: CASSQGGSAKNIQYF.

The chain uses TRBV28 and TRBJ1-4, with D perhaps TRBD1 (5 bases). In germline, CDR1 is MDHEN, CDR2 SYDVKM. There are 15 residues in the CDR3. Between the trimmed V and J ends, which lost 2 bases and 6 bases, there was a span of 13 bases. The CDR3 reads CASSLPGASDEKLFF. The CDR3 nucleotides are TGTGCCAGCAGTTTACCTGGGGCCAGTGATGAAAAACTGTTTTTT.

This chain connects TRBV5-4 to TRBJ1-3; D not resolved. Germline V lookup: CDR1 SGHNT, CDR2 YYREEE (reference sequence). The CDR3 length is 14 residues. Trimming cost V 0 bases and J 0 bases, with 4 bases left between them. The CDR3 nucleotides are TGTGCCAGCAGCTTGGGGAGCTCTGGAAACACCATATATTTT. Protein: CASSLGSSGNTIYF.

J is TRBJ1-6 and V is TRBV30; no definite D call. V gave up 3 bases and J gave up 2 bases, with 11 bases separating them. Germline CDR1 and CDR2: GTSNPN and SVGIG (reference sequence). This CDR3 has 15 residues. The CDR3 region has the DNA TGTGCCTGGAGCGCGGACGGCACCTATAATTCACCCCTCCACTTT. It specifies CAWSADGTYNSPLHF.

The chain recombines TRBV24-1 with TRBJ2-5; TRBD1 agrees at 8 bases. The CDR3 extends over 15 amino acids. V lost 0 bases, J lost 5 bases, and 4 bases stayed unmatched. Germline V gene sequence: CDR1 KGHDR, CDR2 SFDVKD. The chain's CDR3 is CATSDLQTGDETQYF. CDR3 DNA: TGTGCCACCAGTGATTTGCAGACAGGGGACGAGACCCAGTACTTC.

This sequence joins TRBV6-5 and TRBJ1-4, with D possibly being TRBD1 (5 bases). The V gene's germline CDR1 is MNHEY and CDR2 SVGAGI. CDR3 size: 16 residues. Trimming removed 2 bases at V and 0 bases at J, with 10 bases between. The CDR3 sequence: CASSYTAQATNEKLFF. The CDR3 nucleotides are TGTGCCAGCAGTTACACGGCACAGGCAACTAATGAAAAACTGTTTTTT.

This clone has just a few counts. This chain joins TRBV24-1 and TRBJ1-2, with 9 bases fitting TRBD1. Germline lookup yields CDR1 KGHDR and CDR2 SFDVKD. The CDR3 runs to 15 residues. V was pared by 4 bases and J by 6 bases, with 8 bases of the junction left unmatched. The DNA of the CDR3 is TGTGCCACCAGTGACGGTGGACAGGGGTGGGATGGCTACACCTTC. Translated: CATSDGGQGWDGYTF.

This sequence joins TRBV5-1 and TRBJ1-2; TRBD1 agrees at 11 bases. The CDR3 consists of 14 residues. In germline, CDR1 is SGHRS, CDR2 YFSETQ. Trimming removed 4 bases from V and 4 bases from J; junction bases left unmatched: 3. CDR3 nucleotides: TGCGCCAGCAGCCTCGGACAGGGGGCCTATGGCTACACCTTC. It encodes CASSLGQGAYGYTF.